Following are 14 T cell receptor beta chains from one sample sequenced in a study of T cell repertoires in cytomegalovirus infection. In TCRdb, the reads were re-called with MiXCR into one record per CDR3 protein. Among some 560,000 distinct CDR3 sequences, under 45% were seen once, and the ten largest hold 48%. Their specific antigens are unknown. This specimen was cultured PBMCs, taken from culture after CMV antigen stimulation. The source of these receptors is a human donor in good health (CMV status not recorded). Some clones in this sample may be carry-over from other donors' samples.

The sample holds a few counts of this clonotype. This chain links TRBV7-2 with TRBJ1-1; a weak D match, TRBD1 (6 bases). V lost 5 bases and J 0 bases, leaving 16 bases between the germline ends. CDR3 length: 16 residues. Germline assignment: CDR1 SGHTA and CDR2 FQGNSA. The CDR3 DNA reads as TGTGCCAGCAGCCCTACCAGGGGAGGTTTGAACACTGAAGCTTTCTTT. Residues: CASSPTRGGLNTEAFF. The variable domain in full, with the rest retrieved from reference TRBV7-2 and TRBJ1-1, is GAGVSQSPSNKVTEKGKDVELRCDPISGHTALYWYRQSLGQGLEFLIYFQGNSAPDKSGLPSDRFSAERTGGSVSTLTIQRTQQEDSAVYLCASSPTRGGLNTEAFFGQGTRLTVV.

This clonotype has a count of ten or more. V usage is TRBV7-2 and J usage is TRBJ2-3, with 14 bases lining up with TRBD2. V lost 4 bases to trimming and J lost 6 bases; unmatched junction nucleotides: 6. This CDR3 is built from 16 residues. CDR1 is SGHTA, CDR2 FQGNSA, per germline. The CDR3 sequence is CASSSGTSGRVDTQYF. The CDR3 nucleotides read TGTGCCAGCAGCTCCGGGACTAGCGGGAGAGTGGATACGCAGTATTTT.

The chain uses TRBV7-6 and TRBJ1-2; D gene uncertain. The germline CDR1 and CDR2 sequences are SGHVS and FNYEAQ. The CDR3 is 14 amino acids. Trimming cost V 4 bases and J 5 bases, with 14 bases left between them. CDR3 in DNA: TGTGCCAGCAGCTCCCAGCCAGGAGAGTATGGCTACACCTTC. This sequence encodes CASSSQPGEYGYTF.

V usage is TRBV7-9 and J usage is TRBJ2-3; D is unresolved. In germline, CDR1 is SEHNR, CDR2 FQNEAQ (reference sequence). Trimming removed 3 bases at V and 2 bases at J, with 12 bases between. The CDR3 sequence is 15 residues long. This CDR3 reads CASSFPESNTDTQYF. CDR3 nucleotide sequence: TGTGCCAGCAGCTTTCCCGAGTCAAACACAGATACGCAGTATTTT.

This clonotype showed up just once. The V call is TRBV19, the J call TRBJ2-5, with D maybe TRBD1 (5 bases). V gave up 6 bases and J gave up 1 base, with 12 bases separating them. This CDR3 is 14 amino acids long. Germline V gene lookup returns CDR1 LNHDA and CDR2 SQIVND (reference sequence). CDR3 nucleotides: TGTGCCAGTAGGGCAACAGGATTCCAAGAGACCCAGTACTTC. This translates into CASRATGFQETQYF. The full variable domain, its missing parts supplied by reference TRBV19 and TRBJ2-5, is DGGITQSPKYLFRKEGQNVTLSCEQNLNHDAMYWYRQDPGQGLRLIYYSQIVNDFQKGDIAEGYSVSREKKESFPLTVTSAQKNPTAFYLCASRATGFQETQYFGPGTRLLVL.

This clonotype was seen a single time. The genes are TRBV20-1 and TRBJ1-3; D remains unclear. In germline, CDR1 is DFQATT, CDR2 SNEGSKA (reference sequence). The CDR3 runs to 12 residues. Trimming left V 6 bases short and J 7 bases short, with 13 bases between. CDR3 sequence reads: CSARGLANTIYF. In DNA form, the CDR3 reads TGCAGTGCCCGGGGTTTGGCGAACACCATATATTTT.

This clonotype came up many times. The CDR3 loop reads CASSSATGRYQPQHF. The CDR3 nucleotides read TGTGCCAGCAGCTCCGCAACGGGACGGTACCAGCCCCAGCATTTT. This chain connects TRBV7-2 to TRBJ1-5; tentatively, D is TRBD1 (5 bases). Germline values: CDR1 SGHTA, CDR2 FQGNSA. The CDR3 has 15 amino acids. Trimming took 4 bases from V and 7 from J, leaving 17 bases between them.

In this sample, this clonotype turned up a few times. V is TRBV6-4 and J is TRBJ1-1; tentative D call: TRBD1 (6 bases). This CDR3 has 13 residues. CDR1 and CDR2 (germline): MRHNA, SNTAGT. The V and J ends lost 5 bases and 7 bases respectively, with 14 bases between them. CDR3 sequence: CASSSNRDREAFF. CDR3 DNA sequence: TGTGCCAGCAGTTCCAACAGGGACCGTGAAGCTTTCTTT.

V usage is TRBV7-8 and J usage is TRBJ1-2, with D unresolved. V lost 0 bases to trimming and J lost 2 bases, with 7 bases between them. Germline CDR1 SGHVS, CDR2 FQNEAQ. The CDR3 runs 14 residues. CDR3 amino acids: CASSLATENYGYTF. Written as DNA, the CDR3 is TGTGCCAGCAGCTTAGCTACGGAGAACTATGGCTACACCTTC. The full variable domain, in which reference TRBV7-8 and TRBJ1-2 provide the parts outside the CDR3, is GAGVSQSPRYKVAKRGQDVALRCDPISGHVSLFWYQQALGQGPEFLTYFQNEAQLDKSGLPSDRFFAERPEGSVSTLKIQRTQQEDSAVYLCASSLATENYGYTFGSGTRLTVV.

The table lists this clonotype with a few counts. The chain recombines TRBV28 with TRBJ2-1, with a tentative D call TRBD1 (5 bases). CDR1 MDHEN and CDR2 SYDVKM come from the germline V gene. The CDR3 runs 15 residues. Between the trimmed V and J ends, which lost 2 bases and 1 base, there was a span of 9 bases. The CDR3 reads CASSLKGPSYNEQFF. The CDR3, as DNA: TGTGCCAGCAGTTTAAAGGGGCCTTCCTACAATGAGCAGTTCTTC.

The table lists this clonotype with a few counts. The chain employs TRBV12-5 and TRBJ2-2; the D is unclear. V was clipped by 1 base and J by 6 bases, with 3 bases between them. CDR1 is LGHNT and CDR2 is FRNRAP in the germline V gene. The CDR3 spans 12 residues. For the CDR3, the DNA is TGTGCTAGTGGTTTGGGGTCCGGGGAGCTGTTTTTT. Amino acids: CASGLGSGELFF.

V and J are TRBV19 and TRBJ2-7; no clear D gene. Germline V gene data show CDR1 as LNHDA and CDR2 as SQIVND (reference sequence). Trimming shortened V by 3 bases and J by 5 bases, and 11 bases separated the two germline ends. This CDR3 is built from 13 residues. CDR3 sequence reads: CASSIGLVNEQYF. Written as DNA, the CDR3 is TGTGCCAGTAGTATCGGTCTAGTGAACGAGCAGTACTTC.

In its sample, this clonotype was seen many times. The CDR3 protein is CASSPWHSTDTQYF. CDR3 bases: TGTGCCAGCAGCCCGTGGCATAGCACAGATACGCAGTATTTT. J is TRBJ2-3 and V is TRBV7-2; D remains unclear. CDR1 SGHTA and CDR2 FQGNSA come from the germline V gene. The V end lost 5 bases, the J end lost 0 bases, and 9 bases lay between the germline ends. This CDR3 is built from 14 residues. The full variable domain, completed using reference TRBV7-2 and TRBJ2-3, is GAGVSQSPSNKVTEKGKDVELRCDPISGHTALYWYRQSLGQGLEFLIYFQGNSAPDKSGLPSDRFSAERTGGSVSTLTIQRTQQEDSAVYLCASSPWHSTDTQYFGPGTRLTVL.

This clonotype was seen more than once but under ten times. CDR3 amino acids: CASSHSYGYTF. CDR3 nucleotides: TGTGCCAGCAGTCACAGTTATGGCTACACCTTC. The chain has TRBV12-3 or TRBV12-4 and TRBJ1-2; D call uncertain. Trimming stripped 5 bases from V and 5 bases from J, with 6 bases between. The CDR3 totals 11 residues.